The 27 T cell receptor beta chains reported below all come from one sample, sequenced in a study of shared clonotypes between healthy human individuals. Measured with immunoSEQ multiplex PCR; TCRdb has only the in-frame clones, and not every one. The table includes about 1.5 million clones, around 97% detected once. Sequencing was carried out using naive CD4+ T cells sorted from blood. The subset was: CD45RA+ positively selected. The receptors come from a man aged 25 to 45 in good health.

The genes are TRBV18 and TRBJ2-3; possible D gene TRBD2, 5 bases. With 0 bases removed from V and 2 bases from J, the gap between germline ends came to 9 bases. Germline V gene data show CDR1 as KGHSH and CDR2 as LQKENI. The CDR3 length is 15 residues. CDR3 sequence: CASSPPREITDTQYF. In DNA form, the CDR3 reads TGTGCCAGCTCACCACCGAGGGAGATCACAGATACGCAGTATTTT.

This rearrangement joins TRBV2 to TRBJ2-7, with D possibly being TRBD1 or TRBD2 (5 bases each). Germline CDR1 is SNHLY and CDR2 is FYNNEI. Deletions cut 8 bases from V and 4 bases from J, with 18 bases between. The CDR3 spans 14 residues. The CDR3 DNA is TGTGCCAGCGCCCGTAGGGACGCCTCATACGAGCAGTACTTC. Translated, it gives CASARRDASYEQYF.

The chain is built from TRBV19 and TRBJ2-3, with D unclear. Germline CDR1 and CDR2: LNHDA and SQIVND (reference sequence). This CDR3 has 13 residues. Trimming removed 2 bases at V and 2 bases at J, with 5 bases between. Written as DNA, the CDR3 is TGTGCCAGTAGTATATTTATCACAGATACGCAGTATTTT. Residues: CASSIFITDTQYF. Full variable domain (remainder filled in from reference TRBV19 and TRBJ2-3): DGGITQSPKYLFRKEGQNVTLSCEQNLNHDAMYWYRQDPGQGLRLIYYSQIVNDFQKGDIAEGYSVSREKKESFPLTVTSAQKNPTAFYLCASSIFITDTQYFGPGTRLTVL.

This sequence joins TRBV6-5 and TRBJ1-2, with D tentatively TRBD1 (5 bases). CDR3 length: 13 residues. Trimming cost V 6 bases and J 0 bases, with 8 bases left between them. Germline lookup yields CDR1 MNHEY and CDR2 SVGAGI. Written as DNA, the CDR3 is TGTGCCAGCAGATCGACAGCTAACTATGGCTACACCTTC. It yields the protein CASRSTANYGYTF.

This rearrangement joins TRBV28 to TRBJ1-2; D gene ambiguous. With 1 base removed from V and 4 bases from J, the gap between germline ends came to 13 bases. The V gene's germline CDR1 is MDHEN and CDR2 SYDVKM. This CDR3 is built from 15 residues. The CDR3 region is CASSLSVRLSYGYTF. The CDR3 DNA is TGTGCCAGCAGTTTATCGGTCAGGTTGAGCTATGGCTACACCTTC.

This chain uses TRBV7-7 with TRBJ2-3; 8 bases match TRBD2. From germline, CDR1 is SSHAT and CDR2 FNYEAQ (reference sequence). This CDR3 comprises 15 residues. Unmatched junction bases numbered 8, after V lost 5 bases and J lost 4 bases. CDR3 nucleotides: TGTGCCAGCAGCCTCGGGACTAGTCGGTCAGATACGCAGTATTTT. Its translation is CASSLGTSRSDTQYF.

V usage is TRBV28 and J usage is TRBJ1-1; 9 positions match TRBD1. Unmatched junction bases numbered 10, after V lost 5 bases and J lost 6 bases. Germline V gene data show CDR1 as MDHEN and CDR2 as SYDVKM. This CDR3 is 15 amino acids long. The CDR3 bases are TGTGCCAGCAGTCCCCCCGGGACAGGGATCCCTGAAGCTTTCTTT. Translated: CASSPPGTGIPEAFF.

The V call is TRBV27, the J call TRBJ1-1; 9 nucleotides agree with TRBD1. This CDR3 has 13 residues. The trim removed 8 bases at V and 7 bases at J, leaving 8 bases unmatched. The germline gives CDR1 MNHEY, CDR2 SMNVEV (reference sequence). The CDR3: CASRPTGGGEAFF. CDR3 nucleotides: TGTGCCAGCCGACCGACAGGGGGTGGTGAAGCTTTCTTT.

The chain employs TRBV5-1 and TRBJ2-7; D may match TRBD1 or TRBD2 (5 bases each). V lost 4 bases and J 2 bases, leaving 13 bases between the germline ends. CDR3 length: 14 residues. CDR1 is SGHRS, CDR2 YFSETQ, per germline. CDR3 residues: CASSEGRRPYEQYF. The CDR3 DNA reads as TGCGCCAGCAGCGAGGGACGGCGACCCTACGAGCAGTACTTC.

The chain joins TRBV21-1 to TRBJ2-4; the table assigns TRBD1, which was not confirmed against the DNA. TRBV21-1 is recorded as a pseudogene. The CDR3 sequence is 14 residues long. CDR3 coding DNA: TGTGCCAGCAGCCCAGGGGTAGCCAAAAACATTCAGTACTTC. Translating gives CASSPGVAKNIQYF.

The gene calls are TRBV7-8 and TRBJ2-2; D is unresolved. Trimming removed 4 bases from V and 4 bases from J, with 13 bases in between. CDR1 and CDR2 (germline): SGHVS, FQNEAQ. This CDR3 comprises 15 residues. The CDR3 is CASSWRSRRTGELFF. CDR3 nucleotides: TGTGCCAGCAGCTGGCGCAGCCGGCGCACCGGGGAGCTGTTTTTT.

This clone was seen just once. The V gene is TRBV28, the J gene TRBJ2-6; D might be TRBD1 (6 bases). V dropped 5 bases and J dropped 4 bases, with 15 bases sitting between them. CDR1 and CDR2 from the germline V gene are MDHEN and SYDVKM. The CDR3 totals 16 residues. CDR3 nucleotide sequence: TGTGCCAGCAGTCAATGGTTGGGGGCAGGGGCCAACGTCCTGACTTTC. Its protein is CASSQWLGAGANVLTF.

This chain links TRBV21-1 with TRBJ2-1; the table names TRBD2, a call not compared with the DNA. TRBV21-1 is described as a pseudogene. The CDR3 loop spans 16 amino acids. The CDR3 DNA is TGTGCCAGCAGCAAAATAGGGGACTCGGGTGTAGATGAGCAGTTCTTC. It codes for CASSKIGDSGVDEQFF.

V gene TRBV10-1 combines with J gene TRBJ2-2; D is undetermined. V lost 3 bases, J lost 6 bases, and 11 bases lay in between. Germline CDR1 reads WNHNN; CDR2 reads SYGVQD (reference sequence). The CDR3 consists of 14 residues. CDR3 sequence: CASSEQRVAGELFF. The CDR3 nucleotides are TGCGCCAGCAGTGAACAACGGGTGGCCGGGGAGCTGTTTTTT.

The chain employs TRBV10-3 and TRBJ1-1; 7 bases are a match to TRBD1. The germline V gene has CDR1 ENHRY and CDR2 SYGVKD. This CDR3 spans 13 amino acids. Trimming cost V 7 bases and J 5 bases; bases outside gene matches: 7. The CDR3 DNA is TGTGCCATCAAACTTACAGGGGAAACTGAAGCTTTCTTT. It is translated as CAIKLTGETEAFF.

J is TRBJ2-7 and V is TRBV7-2; D is unresolved. Trimming left V 1 base short and J 4 bases short, with 11 bases between. CDR3 length equals 14 residues. CDR1 is SGHTA, CDR2 FQGNSA, per germline. CDR3 bases: TGTGCCAGCAGCTTAGGGATCAGCTCTTACGAGCAGTACTTC. Protein product: CASSLGISSYEQYF.

This sequence joins TRBV5-1 and TRBJ2-1; 7 bases are a match to TRBD2. CDR1 and CDR2 (germline): SGHRS, YFSETQ. V dropped 4 bases and J dropped 6; count of bases not matched to a gene: 10. The CDR3 is 15 amino acids. The CDR3 spells CASSGAGLTSNEQFF. The CDR3 DNA follows: TGCGCCAGCAGCGGAGCGGGACTAACATCCAATGAGCAGTTCTTC.

The chain combines TRBV5-4 with TRBJ2-7; D gene ambiguous. The CDR3 has 16 residues. V was shortened by 4 bases and J by 6 bases, with 23 bases between the two germline ends. CDR1 and CDR2 from the germline V gene are SGHNT and YYREEE (reference sequence). The CDR3 here is CASSAGRLGYLSEQYF. The CDR3, as DNA: TGTGCCAGCAGCGCCGGCCGATTAGGGTACTTATCCGAGCAGTACTTC.

This chain links TRBV27 with TRBJ2-7, with D tentatively TRBD1 (5 bases). The germline V gene encodes CDR1 MNHEY and CDR2 SMNVEV (reference sequence). V gave up 6 bases and J gave up 3 bases, with 15 bases separating them. The CDR3 is made up of 14 amino acids. In DNA form, the CDR3 reads TGTGCCAGCAGGGCCGACAGATTGGGCTACGAGCAGTACTTC. Its protein product is CASRADRLGYEQYF.

The CDR3 region is CASSLGPTDQPQHF. The CDR3 bases are TGTGCCAGCAGCCTGGGACCGACCGATCAGCCCCAGCATTTT. The chain uses TRBV5-6 and TRBJ1-5; TRBD1 might be the D (5 bases). Germline V gene sequence: CDR1 SGHDT, CDR2 YYEEEE. V lost 4 bases and J 5 bases, leaving 13 bases between the germline ends. CDR3 length: 14 amino acids.

The V and J genes are TRBV29-1 and TRBJ2-2; D remains unclear. The V end was cut by 2 bases, the J end by 6 bases, with 16 bases between. The germline V gene has CDR1 SQVTM and CDR2 ANQGSEA. The CDR3 is 15 residues long. CDR3 amino acids: CSVEKFRRFAGELFF. The CDR3 DNA reads TGCAGCGTTGAAAAATTCCGGCGTTTTGCCGGGGAGCTGTTTTTT.

Comment on this clone: This sample also contains other DNA sequences that code for the same CDR3. This chain links TRBV28 with TRBJ1-2, with unresolved D. V gave up 2 bases and J gave up 4 bases, with 5 bases separating them. CDR3 length: 12 amino acids. The germline V gene has CDR1 MDHEN and CDR2 SYDVKM. CDR3 in DNA: TGTGCCAGCAGTTTACAGGCCTATGGCTACACCTTC. Its translation is CASSLQAYGYTF.

The CDR3 loop is CSTRGTPGETYEQYF. The CDR3 nucleotides are TGCAGCACCCGCGGGACGCCCGGAGAAACCTACGAGCAGTACTTC. The chain carries TRBV29-1 and TRBJ2-7, with D tentatively TRBD2 (6 bases). This CDR3 has 15 residues. Trimming removed 8 bases from V and 2 bases from J, with 22 bases in between. CDR1 and CDR2 (germline): SQVTM, ANQGSEA.

J is TRBJ1-1 and V is TRBV19; a possible D gene is TRBD1 (5 bases). The V gene's germline CDR1 is LNHDA and CDR2 SQIVND (reference sequence). The V and J ends lost 5 bases and 5 bases respectively, with 18 bases between them. The CDR3 is made up of 15 amino acids. The CDR3 coding sequence is TGTGCCAGTAGTCCAAATGGGAGGGGAAGGACTGAAGCTTTCTTT. This gives the protein CASSPNGRGRTEAFF.

The table lists this clone with a count of one. The rearrangement links TRBV18 to TRBJ2-4; D uncertain. The germline V gene has CDR1 KGHSH and CDR2 LQKENI. The V end was cut by 2 bases, the J end by 7 bases, with 15 bases between. The CDR3 runs 15 residues. The chain's CDR3 is CASSPLKRSDNIQYF. CDR3 DNA: TGTGCCAGCTCACCATTGAAACGAAGTGATAACATTCAGTACTTC. Based on the CDR3 plus reference TRBV18 and TRBJ2-4, the full variable domain is NAGVMQNPRHLVRRRGQEARLRCSPMKGHSHVYWYRQLPEEGLKFMVYLQKENIIDESGMPKERFSAEFPKEGPSILRIQQVVRGDSAAYFCASSPLKRSDNIQYFGAGTRLSVL.

This chain uses TRBV5-8 with TRBJ2-1; D uncertain. Germline V CDR1 and CDR2: SGHTS, YDEGEE. This CDR3 is 12 amino acids long. Trimming left V 4 bases short and J 11 bases short, with 13 bases between. The CDR3 here is CASSAWTEQQFF. The CDR3 region has the DNA TGTGCCAGCAGCGCCTGGACGGAGCAGCAGTTCTTC.

The rearrangement uses TRBV5-1 and TRBJ1-1, with D maybe TRBD1 (5 bases). V gave up 4 bases and J gave up 2 bases, with 12 bases separating them. The CDR3 is 14 amino acids. The germline CDR1 and CDR2 sequences are SGHRS and YFSETQ. This CDR3 reads CASSTGRGNTEAFF. CDR3 bases: TGCGCCAGCAGCACGGGGAGGGGTAACACTGAAGCTTTCTTT.